This TCR beta chain was obtained from a study of T cell repertoires in cytomegalovirus infection. Whole-study results and caveats: HLA-C-restricted CMV-specific TCR beta clonotypes were dominant in the ex vivo response.

CDR1 and CDR2 from the germline V gene are MNHNY and SVGAGI (reference sequence). The CDR3 sequence is 16 residues long. V gave up 0 bases and J gave up 2 bases, with 11 bases separating them. Via MiXCR, TCRdb re-called the reads, giving one row per CDR3 protein. The sample includes around 250,000 distinct CDR3 sequences, about 15% of them seen just once. This clonotype has only a few counts. The antigen is unknown. The TCR sequence derives from a human donor in good health (CMV status not recorded). Some clones in this sample may be carry-over from other donors' samples. The chain uses TRBV6-6 and TRBJ2-1; D unresolved. The sequencing sample was made of CD8+ T cells from PBMCs. The DNA for the CDR3 is TGTGCCAGCAGTTACTCACAGTCCAATACCTACAATGAGCAGTTCTTC. Translating gives CASSYSQSNTYNEQFF.